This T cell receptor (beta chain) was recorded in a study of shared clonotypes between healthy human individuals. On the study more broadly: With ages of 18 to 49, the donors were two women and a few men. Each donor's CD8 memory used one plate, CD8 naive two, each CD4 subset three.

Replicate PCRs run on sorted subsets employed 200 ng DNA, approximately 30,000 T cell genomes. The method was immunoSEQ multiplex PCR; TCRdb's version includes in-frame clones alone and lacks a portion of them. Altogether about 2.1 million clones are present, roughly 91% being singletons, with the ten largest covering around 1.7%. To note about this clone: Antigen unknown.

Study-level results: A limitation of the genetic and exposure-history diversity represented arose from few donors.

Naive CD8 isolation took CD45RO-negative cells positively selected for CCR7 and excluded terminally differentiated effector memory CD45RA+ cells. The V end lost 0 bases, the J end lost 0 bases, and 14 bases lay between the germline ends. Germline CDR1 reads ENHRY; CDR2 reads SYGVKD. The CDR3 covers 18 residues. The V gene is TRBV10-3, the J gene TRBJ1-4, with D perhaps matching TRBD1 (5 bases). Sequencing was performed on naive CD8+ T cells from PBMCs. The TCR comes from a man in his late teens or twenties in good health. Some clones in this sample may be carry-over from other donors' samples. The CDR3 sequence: CAISESWTRNATNEKLFF. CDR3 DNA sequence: TGTGCCATCAGTGAGTCGTGGACAAGAAATGCAACTAATGAAAAACTGTTTTTT.